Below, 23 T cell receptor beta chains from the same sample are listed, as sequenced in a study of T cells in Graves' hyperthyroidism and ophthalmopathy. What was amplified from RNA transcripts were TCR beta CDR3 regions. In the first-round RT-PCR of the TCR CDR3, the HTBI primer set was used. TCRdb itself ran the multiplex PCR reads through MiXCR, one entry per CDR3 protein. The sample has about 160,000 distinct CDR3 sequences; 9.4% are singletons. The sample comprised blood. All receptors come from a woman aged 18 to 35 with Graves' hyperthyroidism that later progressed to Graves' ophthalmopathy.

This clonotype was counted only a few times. This chain's CDR3 is CSAAGTNTGELFF. The CDR3, as DNA: TGCAGTGCGGCCGGGACGAACACCGGGGAGCTGTTTTTT. The chain uses TRBV20-1 and TRBJ2-2, with D perhaps TRBD2 (5 bases). Between the trimmed V and J ends, which lost 6 bases and 0 bases, there was a span of 8 bases. From germline, CDR1 is DFQATT and CDR2 SNEGSKA (reference sequence). The CDR3 has 13 residues.

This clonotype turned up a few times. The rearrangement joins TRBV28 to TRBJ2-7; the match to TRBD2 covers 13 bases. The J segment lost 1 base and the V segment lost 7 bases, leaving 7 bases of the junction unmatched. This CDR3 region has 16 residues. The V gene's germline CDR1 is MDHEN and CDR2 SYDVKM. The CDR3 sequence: CASNLRTSGSSYEQYF. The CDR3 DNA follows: TGTGCCAGCAACCTTAGGACTAGCGGGAGTTCCTACGAGCAGTACTTC.

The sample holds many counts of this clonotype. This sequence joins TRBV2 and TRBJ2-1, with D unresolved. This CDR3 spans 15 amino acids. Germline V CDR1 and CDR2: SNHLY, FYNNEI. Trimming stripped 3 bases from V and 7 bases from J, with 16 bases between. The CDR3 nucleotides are TGTGCCAGCAGTGACCACCTAGTCTTGAGTAATGAGCAGTTCTTC. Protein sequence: CASSDHLVLSNEQFF.

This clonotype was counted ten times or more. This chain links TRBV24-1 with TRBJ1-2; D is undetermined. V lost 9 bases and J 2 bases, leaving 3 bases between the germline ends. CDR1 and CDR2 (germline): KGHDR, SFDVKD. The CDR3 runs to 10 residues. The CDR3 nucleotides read TGTGCCACCGAGAACTATGGCTACACCTTC. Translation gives CATENYGYTF.

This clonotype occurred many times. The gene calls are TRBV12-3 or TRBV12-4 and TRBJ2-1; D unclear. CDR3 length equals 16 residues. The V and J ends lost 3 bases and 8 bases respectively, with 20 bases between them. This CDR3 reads CASSLASVSLLDEQFF. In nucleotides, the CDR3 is TGTGCCAGCAGTTTGGCCTCGGTGTCCCTCTTGGATGAGCAGTTCTTC.

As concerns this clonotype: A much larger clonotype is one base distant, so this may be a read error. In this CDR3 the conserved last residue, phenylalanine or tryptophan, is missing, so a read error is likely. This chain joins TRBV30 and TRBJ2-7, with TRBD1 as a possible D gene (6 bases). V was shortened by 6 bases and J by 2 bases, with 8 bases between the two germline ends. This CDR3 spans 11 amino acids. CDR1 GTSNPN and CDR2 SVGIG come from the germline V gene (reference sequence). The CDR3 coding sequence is TGTGCCTGCCAGGGGACCTACGAGCAGTACTAC. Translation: CACQGTYEQYY.

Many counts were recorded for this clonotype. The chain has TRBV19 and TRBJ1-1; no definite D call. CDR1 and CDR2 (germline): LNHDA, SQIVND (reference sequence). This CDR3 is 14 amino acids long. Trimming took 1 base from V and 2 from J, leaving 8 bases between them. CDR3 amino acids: CASSIGGTNTEAFF. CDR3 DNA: TGTGCCAGTAGTATAGGAGGTACAAACACTGAAGCTTTCTTT.

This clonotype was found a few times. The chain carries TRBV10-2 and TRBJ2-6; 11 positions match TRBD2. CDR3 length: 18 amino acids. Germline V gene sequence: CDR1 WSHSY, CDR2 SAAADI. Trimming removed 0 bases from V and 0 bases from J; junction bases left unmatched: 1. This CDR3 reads CASSESLAGGSGANVLTF. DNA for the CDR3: TGCGCCAGCAGTGAGTCCCTAGCGGGAGGCTCTGGGGCCAACGTCCTGACTTTC.

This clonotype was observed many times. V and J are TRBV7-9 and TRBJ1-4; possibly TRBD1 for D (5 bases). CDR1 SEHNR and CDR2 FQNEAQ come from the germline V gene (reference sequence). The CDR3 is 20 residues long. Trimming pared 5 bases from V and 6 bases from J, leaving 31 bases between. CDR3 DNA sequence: TGTGCCAGCAGCGGACGCGAACGGGGGAGGCACTTGGTGTCAGATGAAAAACTGTTTTTT. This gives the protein CASSGRERGRHLVSDEKLFF.

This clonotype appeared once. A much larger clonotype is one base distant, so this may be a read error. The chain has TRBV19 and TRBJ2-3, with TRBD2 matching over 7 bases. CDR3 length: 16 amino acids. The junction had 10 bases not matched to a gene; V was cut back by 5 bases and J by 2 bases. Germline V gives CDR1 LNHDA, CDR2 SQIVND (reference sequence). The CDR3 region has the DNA TGTGCCAGTAGTCCTGGAACTAGCGAGCACACAGATACGCAGTATTTT. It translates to CASSPGTSEHTDTQYF.

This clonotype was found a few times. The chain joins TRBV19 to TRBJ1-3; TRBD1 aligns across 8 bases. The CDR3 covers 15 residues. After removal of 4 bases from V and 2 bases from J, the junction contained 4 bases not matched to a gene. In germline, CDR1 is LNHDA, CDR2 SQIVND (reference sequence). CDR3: CASSTDRGPGNTIYF. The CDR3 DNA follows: TGTGCCAGTAGTACCGACAGGGGACCTGGAAACACCATATATTTT.

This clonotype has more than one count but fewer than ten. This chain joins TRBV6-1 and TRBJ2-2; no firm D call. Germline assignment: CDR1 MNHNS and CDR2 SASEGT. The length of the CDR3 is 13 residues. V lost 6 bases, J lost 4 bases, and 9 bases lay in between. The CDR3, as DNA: TGTGCCAGCAGGGTCCATTCCACCGGGGAGCTGTTTTTT. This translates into CASRVHSTGELFF.

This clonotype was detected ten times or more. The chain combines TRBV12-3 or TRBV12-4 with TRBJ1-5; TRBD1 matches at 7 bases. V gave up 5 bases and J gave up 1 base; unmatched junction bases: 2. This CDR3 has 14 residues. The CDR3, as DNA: TGTGCCAGCAGTCTACAGGGGAGCAATCAGCCCCAGCATTTT. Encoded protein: CASSLQGSNQPQHF.

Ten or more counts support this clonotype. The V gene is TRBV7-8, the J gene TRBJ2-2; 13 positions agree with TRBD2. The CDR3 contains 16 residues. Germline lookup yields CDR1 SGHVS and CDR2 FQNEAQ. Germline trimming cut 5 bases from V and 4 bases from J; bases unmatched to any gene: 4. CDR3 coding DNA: TGTGCCAGCAGCCCCGGACTAGCGGGAGCCACCGGGGAGCTGTTTTTT. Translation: CASSPGLAGATGELFF.

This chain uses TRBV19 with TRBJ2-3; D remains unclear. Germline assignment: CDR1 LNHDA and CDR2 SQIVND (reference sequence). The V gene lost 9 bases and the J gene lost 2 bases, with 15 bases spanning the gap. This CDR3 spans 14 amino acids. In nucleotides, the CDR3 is TGTGCCAGCAAACGGGCACAACACACAGATACGCAGTATTTT. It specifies CASKRAQHTDTQYF.

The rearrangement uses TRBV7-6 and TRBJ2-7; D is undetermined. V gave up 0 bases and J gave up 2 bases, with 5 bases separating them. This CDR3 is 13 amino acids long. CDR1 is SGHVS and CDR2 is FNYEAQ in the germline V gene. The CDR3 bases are TGTGCCAGCAGCTTAGCGCATCCCTACGAGCAGTACTTC. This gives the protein CASSLAHPYEQYF.

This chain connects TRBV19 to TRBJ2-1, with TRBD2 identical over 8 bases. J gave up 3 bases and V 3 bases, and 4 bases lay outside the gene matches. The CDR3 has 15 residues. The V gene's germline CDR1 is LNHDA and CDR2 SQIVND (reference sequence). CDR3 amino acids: CASSIGGGIYNEQFF. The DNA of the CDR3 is TGTGCCAGTAGTATCGGGGGGGGTATCTACAATGAGCAGTTCTTC.

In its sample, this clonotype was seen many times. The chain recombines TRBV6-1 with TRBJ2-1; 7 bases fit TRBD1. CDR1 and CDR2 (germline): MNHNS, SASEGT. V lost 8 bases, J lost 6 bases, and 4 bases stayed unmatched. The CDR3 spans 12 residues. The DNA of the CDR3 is TGTGCCAGCGGGACAGCCACCAATGAGCAGTTCTTC. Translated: CASGTATNEQFF.

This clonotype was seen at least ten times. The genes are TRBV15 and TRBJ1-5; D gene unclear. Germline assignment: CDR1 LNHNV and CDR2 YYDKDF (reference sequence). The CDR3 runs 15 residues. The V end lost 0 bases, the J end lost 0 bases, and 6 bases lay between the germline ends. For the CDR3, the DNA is TGTGCCACCAGCAGAGATACCCGTAGCAATCAGCCCCAGCATTTT. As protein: CATSRDTRSNQPQHF.

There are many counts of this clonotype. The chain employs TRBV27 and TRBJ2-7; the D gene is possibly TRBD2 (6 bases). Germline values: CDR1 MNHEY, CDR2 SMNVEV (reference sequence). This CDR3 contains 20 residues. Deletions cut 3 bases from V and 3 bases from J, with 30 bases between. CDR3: CASSFSEVGRGARGLYEQYF. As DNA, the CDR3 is TGTGCCAGCAGTTTTTCGGAAGTGGGCCGGGGAGCTAGGGGACTCTACGAGCAGTACTTC.

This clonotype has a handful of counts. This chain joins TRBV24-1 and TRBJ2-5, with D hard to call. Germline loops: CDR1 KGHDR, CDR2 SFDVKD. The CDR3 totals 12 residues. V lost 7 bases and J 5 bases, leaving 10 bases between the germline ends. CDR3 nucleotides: TGTGCCACCAGCACCGGGTCGGAGACCCAGTACTTC. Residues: CATSTGSETQYF.

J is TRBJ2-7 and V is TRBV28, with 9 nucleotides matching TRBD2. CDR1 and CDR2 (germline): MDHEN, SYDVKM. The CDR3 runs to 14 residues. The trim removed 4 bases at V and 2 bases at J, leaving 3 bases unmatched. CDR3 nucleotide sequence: TGTGCCAGCAGTTGGACTAGCGAGACCTACGAGCAGTACTTC. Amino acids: CASSWTSETYEQYF.

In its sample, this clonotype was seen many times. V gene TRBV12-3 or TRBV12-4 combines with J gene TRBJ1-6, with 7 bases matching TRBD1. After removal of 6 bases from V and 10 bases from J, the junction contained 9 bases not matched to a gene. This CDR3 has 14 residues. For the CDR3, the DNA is TGTGCCAGCAGGTCTACAGGGGATATATCACCCCTCCACTTT. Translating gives CASRSTGDISPLHF.